The 8 T cell receptor beta chains presented below share a single source sample, sequenced in a study of PD-L1 blockade in urothelial cancer. The table came from immunoSEQ multiplex PCR; TCRdb's copy has only in-frame clones and leaves some out. The sample shows some 71,000 clones, about 90% of them seen only once. Time point defined: pretreatment peripheral blood. The specimen comprised PBMCs, sampled around atezolizumab (anti-PD-L1) treatment. These receptors originate from a man aged 55-75 years with urothelial cancer.

The chain links TRBV30 to TRBJ2-3; tentative D call: TRBD2 (7 bases). Germline CDR1 reads GTSNPN; CDR2 reads SVGIG (reference sequence). The CDR3 runs to 15 residues. Trimming removed 3 bases at V and 4 bases at J, with 17 bases between. The CDR3 DNA reads as TGTGCCTGGAGCCGAGGGGGGGCCAGGGCAGATACGCAGTATTTT. Protein product: CAWSRGGARADTQYF.

The chain carries TRBV7-8 and TRBJ2-1, with 11 bases that match TRBD2. The germline gives CDR1 SGHVS, CDR2 FQNEAQ. The CDR3 totals 15 residues. The J segment lost 7 bases and the V segment lost 7 bases, leaving 9 bases of the junction unmatched. CDR3 DNA: TGTGCCAGCAAGGAACTCCTAGCGGGGGGAAATGAGCAGTTCTTC. Translated, it gives CASKELLAGGNEQFF.

This chain joins TRBV7-9 and TRBJ2-7, with 8 bases matching TRBD1. From germline, CDR1 is SEHNR and CDR2 FQNEAQ (reference sequence). This CDR3 spans 14 amino acids. J lost 3 bases, V lost 1 base, and 2 bases had no gene match. The CDR3 nucleotides read TGTGCCAGCAGCTTAGGGGGACAGGTCTACGAGCAGTACTTC. Its protein is CASSLGGQVYEQYF.

This clone has just a few counts. The V call is TRBV19, the J call TRBJ2-1; weak D call: TRBD2 (6 bases). The V end lost 3 bases, the J end lost 10 bases, and 16 bases lay between the germline ends. This CDR3 comprises 14 residues. Germline V CDR1 and CDR2: LNHDA, SQIVND (reference sequence). In DNA form, the CDR3 reads TGTGCCAGTAGTATCTCTAGCGCCGCCTTGGAGCAGTTCTTC. Translating gives CASSISSAALEQFF.

This chain joins TRBV4-3 and TRBJ2-7; the match to TRBD1 covers 7 bases. The CDR3 has 17 residues. The junction had 12 bases not matched to a gene; V was cut back by 3 bases and J by 1 base. Per germline, CDR1 LGHNA and CDR2 YSLEER. CDR3: CASSHNSRDRLSYEQYF. The CDR3 coding sequence is TGCGCCAGCAGCCATAATTCCCGGGACAGACTTTCCTACGAGCAGTACTTC.

CDR3: CASSLVRENTEAFF. The CDR3 DNA is TGTGCCAGCAGTTTGGTCAGGGAGAACACTGAAGCTTTCTTT. This chain joins TRBV28 and TRBJ1-1, with D possibly TRBD1 on 5 matching bases. The germline V gene encodes CDR1 MDHEN and CDR2 SYDVKM. The CDR3 has 14 residues. V gave up 3 bases and J gave up 1 base, with 9 bases separating them.

V gene TRBV19 combines with J gene TRBJ2-7, with 8 bases aligning to TRBD1. V was pared by 10 bases and J by 7 bases, with 6 bases of the junction left unmatched. The CDR3 length is 11 residues. CDR1 and CDR2 from the germline V gene are LNHDA and SQIVND (reference sequence). Here the CDR3 reads CATQGAREQYF. CDR3 sequence (DNA): TGTGCCACTCAGGGGGCAAGGGAGCAGTACTTC. The full variable domain, completed using reference TRBV19 and TRBJ2-7, is DGGITQSPKYLFRKEGQNVTLSCEQNLNHDAMYWYRQDPGQGLRLIYYSQIVNDFQKGDIAEGYSVSREKKESFPLTVTSAQKNPTAFYLCATQGAREQYFGPGTRLTVT.

The chain carries TRBV30 and TRBJ2-1, with D possibly TRBD2 on 7 matching bases. The CDR3 is made up of 16 amino acids. With 8 bases removed from V and 0 bases from J, the gap between germline ends came to 20 bases. The germline V gene encodes CDR1 GTSNPN and CDR2 SVGIG (reference sequence). Here the CDR3 reads CATSGRGGVSYNEQFF. DNA for the CDR3: TGTGCCACCTCTGGTAGGGGGGGCGTCTCCTACAATGAGCAGTTCTTC.